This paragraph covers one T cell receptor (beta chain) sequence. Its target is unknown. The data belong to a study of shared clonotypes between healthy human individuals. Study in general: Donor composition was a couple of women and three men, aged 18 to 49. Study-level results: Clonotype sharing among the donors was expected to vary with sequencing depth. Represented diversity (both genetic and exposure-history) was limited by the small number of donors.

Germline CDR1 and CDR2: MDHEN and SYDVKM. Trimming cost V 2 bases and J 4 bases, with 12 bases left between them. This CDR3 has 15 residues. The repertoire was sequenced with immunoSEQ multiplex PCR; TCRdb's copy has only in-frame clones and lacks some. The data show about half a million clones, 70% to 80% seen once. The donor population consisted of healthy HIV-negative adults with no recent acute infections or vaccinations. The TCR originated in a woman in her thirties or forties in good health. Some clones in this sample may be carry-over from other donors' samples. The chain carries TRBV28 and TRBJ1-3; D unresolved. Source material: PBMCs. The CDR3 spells CASSLSPNSGNTIYF. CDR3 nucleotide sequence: TGTGCCAGCAGTTTAAGTCCGAATTCGGGAAACACCATATATTTT.